This T cell receptor beta chain was captured by sequencing in a study of cytomegalovirus exposure and HLA in healthy donors. Primers: 60 Vbeta forward and 13 Jbeta reverse. Authors' data handling: As a later analysis found, there were 80 million or so unique TCR beta chains, of which roughly 11 million were shared. Method: immunoSEQ multiplex PCR; TCRdb's copy keeps in-frame clones and lacks some. V and J calls plus clone size are reproduced from that table; the DNA served to infer D and trimming. The sample includes 150,000 to 200,000 clones, more than 75% of them seen just once. Trimming shortened V by 1 base and J by 4 bases, and 10 bases separated the two germline ends. The CDR3 is 14 amino acids. Germline V lookup: CDR1 MDHEN, CDR2 SYDVKM.

The chain links TRBV28 to TRBJ1-2; perhaps TRBD1 as D (6 bases). The sequenced material came from PBMCs. This TCR was recovered from a woman between 50 and 59 years old in good health and CMV-seronegative. The CDR3 DNA reads as TGTGCCAGCAGTTTATCCGGACAGCCCTATGGCTACACCTTC. Amino acids: CASSLSGQPYGYTF.